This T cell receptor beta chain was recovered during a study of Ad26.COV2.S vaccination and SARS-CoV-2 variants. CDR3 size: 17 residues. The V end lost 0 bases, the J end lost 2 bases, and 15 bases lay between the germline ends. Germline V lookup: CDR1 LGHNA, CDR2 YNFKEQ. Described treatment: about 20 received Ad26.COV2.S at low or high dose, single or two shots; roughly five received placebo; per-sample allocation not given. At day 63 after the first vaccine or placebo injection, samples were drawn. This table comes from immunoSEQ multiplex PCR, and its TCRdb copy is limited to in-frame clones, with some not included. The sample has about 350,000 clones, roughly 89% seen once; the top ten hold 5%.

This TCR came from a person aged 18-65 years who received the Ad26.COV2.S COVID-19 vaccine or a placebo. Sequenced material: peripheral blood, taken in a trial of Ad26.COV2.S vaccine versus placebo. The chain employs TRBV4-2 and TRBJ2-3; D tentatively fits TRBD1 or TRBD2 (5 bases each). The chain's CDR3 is CASSQDRSGTFTDTQYF. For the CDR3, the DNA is TGTGCCAGCAGCCAAGATCGTTCCGGGACCTTCACAGATACGCAGTATTTT.